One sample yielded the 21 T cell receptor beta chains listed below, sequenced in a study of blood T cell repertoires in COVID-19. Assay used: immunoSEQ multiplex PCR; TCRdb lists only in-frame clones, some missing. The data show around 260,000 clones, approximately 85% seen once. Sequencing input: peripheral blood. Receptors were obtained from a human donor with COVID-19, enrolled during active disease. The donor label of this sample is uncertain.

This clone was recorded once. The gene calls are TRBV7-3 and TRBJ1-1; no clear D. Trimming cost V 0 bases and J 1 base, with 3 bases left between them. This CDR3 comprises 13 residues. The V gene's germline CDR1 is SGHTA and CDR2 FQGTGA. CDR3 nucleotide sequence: TGTGCCAGCAGCTTAACCAGGAACACTGAAGCTTTCTTT. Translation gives CASSLTRNTEAFF.

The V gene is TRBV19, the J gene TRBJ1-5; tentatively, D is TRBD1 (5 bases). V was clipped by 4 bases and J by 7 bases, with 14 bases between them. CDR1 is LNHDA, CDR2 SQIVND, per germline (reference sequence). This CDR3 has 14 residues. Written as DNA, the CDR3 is TGTGCCAGTAGTACCCCAGGGCTTGGCCAGCCCCAGCATTTT. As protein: CASSTPGLGQPQHF.

CDR3 sequence (DNA): TGTGCCAGCAGCGCGGGACTAGCGGGGAGCACAGATACGCAGTATTTT. It is translated as CASSAGLAGSTDTQYF. The chain uses TRBV9 and TRBJ2-3, with 13 bases fitting TRBD2. Germline loops: CDR1 SGDLS, CDR2 YYNGEE. V lost 3 bases to trimming and J lost 0 bases; unmatched junction nucleotides: 1. The CDR3 is 16 residues long.

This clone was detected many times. CDR3 coding DNA: TGTGCCAGCAGCTTAGCCGGCCTACCGGGCTACGAGCAGTACTTC. The encoded protein is CASSLAGLPGYEQYF. The chain recombines TRBV11-3 with TRBJ2-7; D is ambiguous. The CDR3 is made up of 15 amino acids. The germline CDR1 and CDR2 sequences are SGHNT and YENEEA. The ends were cut back, 1 base at V and 3 bases at J, with 13 bases in the middle.

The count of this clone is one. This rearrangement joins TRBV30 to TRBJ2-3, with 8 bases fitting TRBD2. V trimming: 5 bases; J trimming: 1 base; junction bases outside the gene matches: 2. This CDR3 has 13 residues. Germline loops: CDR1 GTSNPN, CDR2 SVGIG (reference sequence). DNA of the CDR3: TGTGCCTGGCGAGCGGGAGGCACAGATACGCAGTATTTT. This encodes CAWRAGGTDTQYF.

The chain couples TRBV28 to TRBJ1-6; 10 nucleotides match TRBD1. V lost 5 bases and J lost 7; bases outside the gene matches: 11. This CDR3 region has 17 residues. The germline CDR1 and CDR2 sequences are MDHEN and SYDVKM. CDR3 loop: CASSPPTGTGENSPLHF. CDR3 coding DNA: TGTGCCAGCAGTCCCCCAACCGGGACAGGGGAAAATTCACCCCTCCACTTT.

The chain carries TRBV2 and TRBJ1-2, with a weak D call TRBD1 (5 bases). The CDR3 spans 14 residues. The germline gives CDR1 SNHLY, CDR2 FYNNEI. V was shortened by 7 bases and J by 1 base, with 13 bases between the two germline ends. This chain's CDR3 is CASKSGWINYGYTF. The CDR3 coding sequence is TGTGCCAGCAAGTCAGGGTGGATTAACTATGGCTACACCTTC.

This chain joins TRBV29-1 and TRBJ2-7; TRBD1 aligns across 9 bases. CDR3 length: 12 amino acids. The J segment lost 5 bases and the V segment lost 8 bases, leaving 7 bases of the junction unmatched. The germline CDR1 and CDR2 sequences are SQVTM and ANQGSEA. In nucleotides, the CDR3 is TGCAGCTGGGGACAGGGTGAGAACGAGCAGTACTTC. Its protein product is CSWGQGENEQYF.

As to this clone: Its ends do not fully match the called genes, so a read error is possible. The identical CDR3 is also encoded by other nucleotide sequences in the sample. CDR3 sequence reads: CASSLALGGQPQHF. CDR3 coding DNA: TGTGCCAGCAGTTTAGCGTTGGGGGGTCAGCCCCAGCATTTT. This sequence joins TRBV11-2 and TRBJ1-5; D is possibly TRBD1 (5 bases). The CDR3 totals 14 residues. Germline V gene data show CDR1 as SGHAT and CDR2 as FQNNGV.

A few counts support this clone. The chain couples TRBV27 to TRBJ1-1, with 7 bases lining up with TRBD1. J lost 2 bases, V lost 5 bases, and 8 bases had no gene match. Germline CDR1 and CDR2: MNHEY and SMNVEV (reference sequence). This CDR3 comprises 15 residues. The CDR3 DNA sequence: TGTGCCAGCAGTGTAAGACAGGGTCTAAACACTGAAGCTTTCTTT. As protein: CASSVRQGLNTEAFF.

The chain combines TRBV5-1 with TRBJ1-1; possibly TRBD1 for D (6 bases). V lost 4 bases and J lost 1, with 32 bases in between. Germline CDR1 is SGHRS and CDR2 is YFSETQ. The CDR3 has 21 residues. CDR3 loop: CASSTPQGRGLGESGNTEAFF. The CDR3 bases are TGCGCCAGCAGCACCCCACAGGGTCGTGGACTGGGGGAATCCGGGAACACTGAAGCTTTCTTT.

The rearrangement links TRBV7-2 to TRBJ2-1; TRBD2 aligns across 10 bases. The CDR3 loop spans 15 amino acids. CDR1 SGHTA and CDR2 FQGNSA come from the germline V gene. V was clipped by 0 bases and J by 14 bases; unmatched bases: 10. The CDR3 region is CASSLAGQREGHEFF. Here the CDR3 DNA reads TGTGCCAGCAGCTTAGCTGGGCAGCGGGAGGGCCATGAGTTCTTC. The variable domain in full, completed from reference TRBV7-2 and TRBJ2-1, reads GAGVSQSPSNKVTEKGKDVELRCDPISGHTALYWYRQSLGQGLEFLIYFQGNSAPDKSGLPSDRFSAERTGGSVSTLTIQRTQQEDSAVYLCASSLAGQREGHEFFGPGTRLTVL.

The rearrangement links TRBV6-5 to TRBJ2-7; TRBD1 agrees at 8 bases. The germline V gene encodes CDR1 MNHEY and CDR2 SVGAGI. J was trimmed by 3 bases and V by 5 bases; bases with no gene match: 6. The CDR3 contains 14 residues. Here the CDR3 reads CASSRAGTGYEQYF. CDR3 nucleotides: TGTGCCAGCAGTCGAGCCGGGACAGGCTACGAGCAGTACTTC.

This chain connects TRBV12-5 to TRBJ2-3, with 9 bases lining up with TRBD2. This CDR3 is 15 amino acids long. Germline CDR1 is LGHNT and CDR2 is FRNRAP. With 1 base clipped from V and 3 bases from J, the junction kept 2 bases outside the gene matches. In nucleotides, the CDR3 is TGTGCTAGTGGTTTGGCGAGCGGGAGGACAGATACGCAGTATTTT. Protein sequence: CASGLASGRTDTQYF.

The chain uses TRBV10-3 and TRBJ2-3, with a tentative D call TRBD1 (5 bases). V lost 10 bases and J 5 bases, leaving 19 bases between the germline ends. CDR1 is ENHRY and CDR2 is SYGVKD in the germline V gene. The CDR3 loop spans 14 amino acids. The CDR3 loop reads CATVWGQQEDTQYF. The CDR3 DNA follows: TGTGCCACAGTTTGGGGCCAACAGGAAGATACGCAGTATTTT.

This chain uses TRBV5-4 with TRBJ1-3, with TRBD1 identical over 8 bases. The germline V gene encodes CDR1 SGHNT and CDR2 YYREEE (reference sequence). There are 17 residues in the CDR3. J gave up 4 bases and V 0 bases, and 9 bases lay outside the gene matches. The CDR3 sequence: CASSLDGTGIIGNTIYF. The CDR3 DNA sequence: TGTGCCAGCAGCTTGGATGGGACAGGTATTATCGGAAACACCATATATTTT.

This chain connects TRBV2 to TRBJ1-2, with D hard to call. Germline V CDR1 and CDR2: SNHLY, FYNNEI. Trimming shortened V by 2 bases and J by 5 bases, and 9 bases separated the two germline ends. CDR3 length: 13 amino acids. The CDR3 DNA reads TGTGCCAGCAGTGAATATTCGGGATATGGCTACACCTTC. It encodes CASSEYSGYGYTF.

For the CDR3, the DNA is TGTGCCACCAGTGATGCCGGGACTAGCGGGGTCCAAGAGACCCAGTACTTC. It translates to CATSDAGTSGVQETQYF. The chain combines TRBV24-1 with TRBJ2-5; 13 bases map to TRBD2. The CDR3 loop spans 17 amino acids. Germline CDR1 KGHDR, CDR2 SFDVKD. After removal of 3 bases from V and 1 base from J, the junction contained 4 bases not matched to a gene.

The CDR3: CASRLQGAGTDTQYF. CDR3 nucleotides: TGTGCCAGCCGACTCCAGGGGGCAGGGACAGATACGCAGTATTTT. The V gene is TRBV3-1 (or the pseudogene TRBV3-2), the J gene TRBJ2-3; TRBD1 agrees at 8 bases. This CDR3 has 15 residues. Germline V gene data show CDR1 as LGHDT and CDR2 as YNNKEL (reference sequence). V shed 8 bases and J 3 bases; nucleotides not matched to a gene: 10.

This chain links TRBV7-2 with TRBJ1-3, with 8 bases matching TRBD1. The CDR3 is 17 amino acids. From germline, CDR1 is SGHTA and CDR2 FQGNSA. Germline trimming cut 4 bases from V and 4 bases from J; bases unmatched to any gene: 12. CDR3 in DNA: TGTGCCAGCAGCTCCCAAACGATCAGGACAGGGGGAAACACCATATATTTT. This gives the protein CASSSQTIRTGGNTIYF.

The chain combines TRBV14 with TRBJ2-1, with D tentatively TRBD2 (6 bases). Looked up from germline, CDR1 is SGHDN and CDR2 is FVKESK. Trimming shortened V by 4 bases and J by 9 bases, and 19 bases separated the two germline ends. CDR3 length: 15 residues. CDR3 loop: CASSPRLGPQVEQFF. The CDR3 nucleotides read TGTGCCAGCAGCCCGCGACTAGGCCCCCAGGTTGAGCAGTTCTTC.